Shown below are 19 T cell receptor beta chains from a single sample sequenced in a study of T cell responses to AZD1222 COVID-19 vaccine. The protocol was immunoSEQ multiplex PCR, while the TCRdb copy is restricted to in-frame clones and leaves out a portion. The sample has about 86,000 clones; roughly 80% are singletons. This specimen consisted of peripheral blood, obtained on day 0 of AZD1222 vaccination. The source is an adult in good health.

This clone was seen a single time. The V gene is TRBV5-1, the J gene TRBJ1-1; D gene uncertain. The CDR3 sequence is 19 residues long. Trimming pared 0 bases from V and 0 bases from J, leaving 21 bases between. Germline CDR1 is SGHRS and CDR2 is YFSETQ. The CDR3 DNA sequence: TGCGCCAGCAGCTTGGCCGGATGGCGTAAAAATGAGGTGAACACTGAAGCTTTCTTT. It yields the protein CASSLAGWRKNEVNTEAFF.

The chain recombines TRBV7-2 with TRBJ1-2; 8 bases are shared with TRBD1. Germline V lookup: CDR1 SGHTA, CDR2 FQGNSA. The ends lost 1 base at V and 3 bases at J; junction bases unmatched: 4. The CDR3 length is 15 residues. CDR3 amino acids: CASSLVTGGDYGYTF. In DNA, the CDR3 is TGTGCCAGCAGCTTAGTAACAGGGGGAGACTATGGCTACACCTTC. The full variable domain, its missing parts supplied by reference TRBV7-2 and TRBJ1-2, is GAGVSQSPSNKVTEKGKDVELRCDPISGHTALYWYRQSLGQGLEFLIYFQGNSAPDKSGLPSDRFSAERTGGSVSTLTIQRTQQEDSAVYLCASSLVTGGDYGYTFGSGTRLTVV.

The chain links TRBV5-5 to TRBJ2-7; 12 nucleotides line up with TRBD2. Germline-derived CDR1 and CDR2 are SGHKS and YYEKEE (reference sequence). This CDR3 has 17 amino acids. The ends lost 1 base at V and 5 bases at J; junction bases unmatched: 10. CDR3: CASSLWTSGTFPNEQYF. CDR3 nucleotides: TGTGCCAGCAGCTTGTGGACTAGCGGGACTTTTCCCAACGAGCAGTACTTC.

The chain joins TRBV19 to TRBJ1-6; 8 positions match TRBD1. Per the germline V gene, CDR1 is LNHDA and CDR2 is SQIVND (reference sequence). J was trimmed by 9 bases and V by 3 bases; bases with no gene match: 7. This CDR3 is built from 15 residues. CDR3 protein: CASSIADRGSSPLHF. The CDR3, as DNA: TGTGCCAGTAGTATCGCAGACAGGGGAAGTTCACCCCTCCACTTT. The full variable domain, with the rest looked up from reference TRBV19 and TRBJ1-6, is DGGITQSPKYLFRKEGQNVTLSCEQNLNHDAMYWYRQDPGQGLRLIYYSQIVNDFQKGDIAEGYSVSREKKESFPLTVTSAQKNPTAFYLCASSIADRGSSPLHFGNGTRLTVT.

V is TRBV5-1 and J is TRBJ1-3; D might be TRBD1 (5 bases). V was pared by 0 bases and J by 4 bases, with 8 bases between. The CDR3 length is 14 residues. The germline gives CDR1 SGHRS, CDR2 YFSETQ. In DNA form, the CDR3 reads TGCGCCAGCAGCTTGGAGGGGTCAGGAAACACCATATATTTT. As protein: CASSLEGSGNTIYF. Combining the CDR3 with reference TRBV5-1 and TRBJ1-3 gives the whole variable domain KAGVTQTPRYLIKTRGQQVTLSCSPISGHRSVSWYQQTPGQGLQFLFEYFSETQRNKGNFPGRFSGRQFSNSRSEMNVSTLELGDSALYLCASSLEGSGNTIYFGEGSWLTVV.

The rearrangement joins TRBV20-1 to TRBJ1-4; maybe TRBD1 (5 bases). The ends were cut back, 7 bases at V and 7 bases at J, with 10 bases in the middle. This CDR3 is 11 amino acids long. Looked up from germline, CDR1 is DFQATT and CDR2 is SNEGSKA (reference sequence). DNA for the CDR3: TGCAGTGTGGGGGGTGGTGAAAAACTGTTTTTT. Its protein is CSVGGGEKLFF.

The chain combines TRBV6-1 with TRBJ1-4; TRBD1 aligns across 8 bases. V was pared by 2 bases and J by 8 bases, with 13 bases of the junction left unmatched. The CDR3 totals 17 residues. CDR1 and CDR2 (germline): MNHNS, SASEGT. Here the CDR3 reads CASSEHLGQGGYEKLFF. In DNA form, the CDR3 reads TGTGCCAGCAGTGAACACCTAGGACAGGGTGGATACGAAAAACTGTTTTTT.

V is TRBV5-1 and J is TRBJ1-2, with D hard to call. V shed 2 bases and J shed 7 bases, with 12 bases lying between them. The germline gives CDR1 SGHRS, CDR2 YFSETQ. This CDR3 contains 13 residues. The CDR3 here is CASSFGNEAGYTF. DNA of the CDR3: TGCGCCAGCAGCTTTGGCAACGAAGCTGGCTACACCTTC.

There are a few counts of this clone. V is TRBV5-1 and J is TRBJ1-2; 10 nucleotides agree with TRBD1. Germline CDR1 and CDR2: SGHRS and YFSETQ. The length of the CDR3 is 14 residues. V lost 0 bases and J lost 7; bases outside the gene matches: 3. The CDR3 protein is CASSLGTGGSGYTF. CDR3 nucleotides: TGCGCCAGCAGCTTGGGGACAGGGGGTTCTGGCTACACCTTC.

J is TRBJ1-2 and V is TRBV27; no clear D. This CDR3 has 11 residues. Germline CDR1 reads MNHEY; CDR2 reads SMNVEV (reference sequence). The V end was cut by 6 bases, the J end by 7 bases, with 9 bases between. DNA of the CDR3: TGTGCCAGCAGAAGTCCGGCTGGCTACACCTTC. As protein: CASRSPAGYTF.

This rearrangement joins TRBV28 to TRBJ2-5, with 7 bases aligning to TRBD2. CDR1 and CDR2 (germline): MDHEN, SYDVKM. The CDR3 runs 15 residues. Trimming at V came to 8 bases and at J to 5 bases, leaving 14 bases not matched to a gene. The CDR3, as DNA: TGTGCCAGCTTGGCGATGGCGGGAGTGGGGGAGACCCAGTACTTC. This translates into CASLAMAGVGETQYF.

J is TRBJ2-7 and V is TRBV19; 11 bases are shared with TRBD2. This CDR3 has 12 amino acids. Germline V gene sequence: CDR1 LNHDA, CDR2 SQIVND (reference sequence). J lost 4 bases, V lost 8 bases, and 1 base had no gene match. The CDR3 region is CASGTSGYEQYF. The CDR3 region has the DNA TGTGCCAGTGGGACTAGCGGTTACGAGCAGTACTTC.

The rearrangement links TRBV30 to TRBJ2-7, with 11 bases that match TRBD2. The germline CDR1 and CDR2 sequences are GTSNPN and SVGIG (reference sequence). With 7 bases clipped from V and 2 bases from J, the junction kept 4 bases outside the gene matches. This CDR3 has 13 amino acids. CDR3 sequence: CASRSGRAYEQYF. The CDR3 coding sequence is TGTGCCTCCCGTAGCGGGAGGGCCTACGAGCAGTACTTC.

The gene calls are TRBV11-2 and TRBJ2-3, with 10 bases fitting TRBD2. Unmatched junction bases numbered 4, after V lost 6 bases and J lost 4 bases. The CDR3 is 14 residues long. Germline V gene lookup returns CDR1 SGHAT and CDR2 FQNNGV. CDR3 nucleotides: TGTGCCAGCAGAGAAGCGGGAGGGTCAGATACGCAGTATTTT. Residues: CASREAGGSDTQYF.

The chain links TRBV19 to TRBJ1-5; no definite D call. CDR3 size: 13 residues. The ends were cut back, 5 bases at V and 6 bases at J, with 11 bases in the middle. CDR1 LNHDA and CDR2 SQIVND come from the germline V gene (reference sequence). CDR3 nucleotide sequence: TGTGCCAGTAGTCCCACAGCAAGTCAGCCCCAGCATTTT. The encoded protein is CASSPTASQPQHF. The whole variable domain, remainder taken from reference TRBV19 and TRBJ1-5, is DGGITQSPKYLFRKEGQNVTLSCEQNLNHDAMYWYRQDPGQGLRLIYYSQIVNDFQKGDIAEGYSVSREKKESFPLTVTSAQKNPTAFYLCASSPTASQPQHFGDGTRLSIL.

The chain links TRBV7-9 to TRBJ1-4; D is ambiguous. The CDR3 consists of 13 residues. With 1 base removed from V and 7 bases from J, the gap between germline ends came to 7 bases. CDR1 and CDR2 (germline): SEHNR, FQNEAQ (reference sequence). CDR3 amino acids: CASSLEVSEKLFF. The CDR3 coding sequence is TGTGCCAGCAGCTTAGAGGTCTCTGAAAAACTGTTTTTT.

The chain is built from TRBV7-9 and TRBJ1-1; D not certain. V dropped 5 bases and J dropped 8 bases, with 21 bases sitting between them. This CDR3 has 15 amino acids. From germline, CDR1 is SEHNR and CDR2 FQNEAQ (reference sequence). The CDR3 nucleotides read TGTGCCAGCAGCCCAGAACGGGGAAGAGGGCAAGAAGCTTTCTTT. Its protein is CASSPERGRGQEAFF.

V and J are TRBV24-1 and TRBJ2-1; 12 bases map to TRBD2. This CDR3 contains 15 residues. Germline CDR1 and CDR2: KGHDR and SFDVKD. J lost 7 bases, V lost 7 bases, and 7 bases had no gene match. The chain's CDR3 is CATSLLAGGGNEQFF. CDR3 DNA sequence: TGTGCCACCAGCCTACTAGCGGGAGGAGGTAATGAGCAGTTCTTC.

The chain is built from TRBV27 and TRBJ1-5; the D is unclear. From germline, CDR1 is MNHEY and CDR2 SMNVEV (reference sequence). Trimming cost V 5 bases and J 0 bases, with 14 bases left between them. The CDR3 contains 16 residues. Here the CDR3 reads CASSPSQLYSNQPQHF. For the CDR3, the DNA is TGTGCCAGCAGTCCCAGTCAGCTCTATAGCAATCAGCCCCAGCATTTT.